Given below is one T cell receptor beta chain in context. The antigen is not known. This CDR3 region has 15 residues. In germline, CDR1 is SQVTM, CDR2 ANQGSEA. This specimen comes from a study of T cells expressing NK-cell markers. Study as a whole: Eight donors were sequenced, seven testing HCMV-seropositive and one testing seronegative.

5'RACE template switching with UMIs produced the TCR beta cDNA. Reprocessing the 5' RACE reads, TCRdb reports a single entry for every CDR3 protein and omits DNA. This sample's clone table lists fewer than 400,000 distinct CDR3 sequences. The study, taken as a whole, reports: The dominant NKG2C+ clonotypes represented about 1.0-7.0% of CD8+ T cells in six donors.

V gene TRBV29-1 combines with J gene TRBJ2-1; with no DNA, the TCRdb D assignment of TRBD2 cannot be verified. Input material: blood T cells: a sorted CD56 or NKG2C T cell subset, CD4+ or CD8+ T cells, or bulk PBMC T cells (not recorded which). This clonotype was sampled from a woman aged 50 to 60 in good health. The CDR3 is CSVEEILAGNNEQFF.